The 20 T cell receptor beta chains below were found in one sample sequenced in a study of blood T cell repertoires in COVID-19 (TCRdb year 2020). Library creation used the immunoSEQ multiplex PCR assay. TCRdb's version of the immuneACCESS table is confined to in-frame rearrangements and falls short of the full clone set. An unresolved V gene accounts for under half of the shortfall where checked; the remainder is of unknown origin. The sample records approximately 270,000 clones, just over 85% of which are singletons. The ten largest clones take up more than 1.2% of the sample. What was sequenced was peripheral blood. These receptors all stem from a man older than 75 with acute or convalescent COVID-19.

This rearrangement joins TRBV28 to TRBJ2-1; 11 bases agree with TRBD2. The CDR3 sequence is 16 residues long. V gave up 5 bases and J gave up 2 bases; unmatched junction bases: 5. Per germline, CDR1 MDHEN and CDR2 SYDVKM. The CDR3 is CASSLISGRAYNEQFF. Here the CDR3 DNA reads TGTGCCAGCAGTCTCATTAGCGGGAGGGCCTACAATGAGCAGTTCTTC. The full variable domain, with the rest looked up from reference TRBV28 and TRBJ2-1, is DVKVTQSSRYLVKRTGEKVFLECVQDMDHENMFWYRQDPGLGLRLIYFSYDVKMKEKGDIPEGYSVSREKKERFSLILESASTNQTSMYLCASSLISGRAYNEQFFGPGTRLTVL.

The chain combines TRBV11-3 with TRBJ1-3; no firm D call. With 5 bases removed from V and 2 bases from J, the gap between germline ends came to 13 bases. CDR1 SGHNT and CDR2 YENEEA come from the germline V gene. This CDR3 region has 15 residues. The DNA of the CDR3 is TGTGCCAGCAGCCCGGAAGCGGGAACTGGAAACACCATATATTTT. This gives the protein CASSPEAGTGNTIYF.

Of note for this clone: An end of the junction differs from the germline gene, which may be a read error. Here the CDR3 reads CASSLVGTGRDF. In DNA, the CDR3 is TGTGCCAGCAGCTTAGTAGGGACAGGGAGAGACTTC. This chain joins TRBV7-2 and TRBJ2-5, with 9 bases fitting TRBD1. Germline CDR1 reads SGHTA; CDR2 reads FQGNSA. This CDR3 has 12 residues. The whole variable domain, filled in from reference TRBV7-2 and TRBJ2-5, reads GAGVSQSPSNKVTEKGKDVELRCDPISGHTALYWYRQSLGQGLEFLIYFQGNSAPDKSGLPSDRFSAERTGGSVSTLTIQRTQQEDSAVYLCASSLVGTGRDFGPGTRLLVL.

The rearrangement links TRBV27 to TRBJ1-1; D gene uncertain. The CDR3 covers 15 residues. Germline V gives CDR1 MNHEY, CDR2 SMNVEV (reference sequence). Trimming took 5 bases from V and 5 from J, leaving 18 bases between them. The DNA for the CDR3 is TGTGCCAGCAGTCCCCTGATTGCCAGATTTACTGAAGCTTTCTTT. This codes for CASSPLIARFTEAFF.

DNA of the CDR3: TGTGCCAGCTCACCAGGCGAGACCCAGTACTTC. Protein sequence: CASSPGETQYF. The chain links TRBV18 to TRBJ2-5; D unclear. V lost 2 bases to trimming and J lost 5 bases, with 3 bases between them. This CDR3 has 11 amino acids. Per germline, CDR1 KGHSH and CDR2 LQKENI. Combining the CDR3 with reference TRBV18 and TRBJ2-5 gives the whole variable domain NAGVMQNPRHLVRRRGQEARLRCSPMKGHSHVYWYRQLPEEGLKFMVYLQKENIIDESGMPKERFSAEFPKEGPSILRIQQVVRGDSAAYFCASSPGETQYFGPGTRLLVL.

The J gene is TRBJ2-2, the V gene TRBV24-1, with a weak D call TRBD2 (6 bases). Germline CDR1 is KGHDR and CDR2 is SFDVKD. CDR3 length: 13 residues. The V end was cut by 9 bases, the J end by 6 bases, with 13 bases between. CDR3 in amino acids: CATGGLQAGELFF. The CDR3 DNA reads as TGTGCCACCGGGGGACTGCAAGCCGGGGAGCTGTTTTTT.

The chain employs TRBV10-3 and TRBJ1-1, with TRBD1 matching 9 bases. The CDR3 extends over 13 amino acids. The ends lost 10 bases at V and 4 bases at J; junction bases unmatched: 7. Per germline, CDR1 ENHRY and CDR2 SYGVKD. The CDR3 DNA follows: TGTGCCACCGAGATGGGACAGGGCACTGAAGCTTTCTTT. It codes for CATEMGQGTEAFF.

V is TRBV10-3 and J is TRBJ1-5; 7 bases are shared with TRBD1. The germline V gene has CDR1 ENHRY and CDR2 SYGVKD. Losses at the gene ends were 3 bases for V and 1 base for J; bases not matched to a gene: 6. CDR3 length equals 16 residues. Written as DNA, the CDR3 is TGTGCCATCAGTGAACAGGGGCGTGGGAGCAATCAGCCCCAGCATTTT. This translates into CAISEQGRGSNQPQHF.

This clone was counted only a few times. This chain links TRBV7-2 with TRBJ2-5, with D tentatively TRBD2 (5 bases). Germline lookup yields CDR1 SGHTA and CDR2 FQGNSA. Trimming took 3 bases from V and 8 from J, leaving 10 bases between them. This CDR3 is 12 amino acids long. The CDR3 region has the DNA TGTGCCAGCAGCTTGGTATCGGGAACCCAGTACTTC. It yields the protein CASSLVSGTQYF.

This rearrangement joins TRBV28 to TRBJ2-7; TRBD2 matches at 12 bases. The CDR3 has 21 amino acids. V was pared by 6 bases and J by 0 bases, with 21 bases of the junction left unmatched. The germline V gene has CDR1 MDHEN and CDR2 SYDVKM. The CDR3 sequence is CASRTLGLNFGLAGTSYEQYF. The CDR3 DNA sequence: TGTGCCAGCAGGACTCTAGGGTTAAATTTTGGACTAGCGGGAACCTCCTACGAGCAGTACTTC.

The V gene is TRBV5-5, the J gene TRBJ2-2, with 7 bases aligning to TRBD1. Germline V gene lookup returns CDR1 SGHKS and CDR2 YYEKEE (reference sequence). The V and J ends lost 3 bases and 6 bases, in that order; junction bases with no gene match: 8. The CDR3 runs to 15 residues. CDR3 sequence: CASSSRGPWAGELFF. The CDR3 nucleotides read TGTGCCAGCAGCTCAAGGGGGCCCTGGGCCGGGGAGCTGTTTTTT.

The genes are TRBV5-1 and TRBJ2-5; D not certain. This CDR3 region has 13 residues. Per germline, CDR1 SGHRS and CDR2 YFSETQ. Trimming left V 2 bases short and J 3 bases short, with 8 bases between. In DNA form, the CDR3 reads TGCGCCAGCAGCTTTCCCCCAAAAGAGACCCAGTACTTC. Its protein is CASSFPPKETQYF.

This chain connects TRBV29-1 to TRBJ1-1; 8 nucleotides match TRBD1. Germline assignment: CDR1 SQVTM and CDR2 ANQGSEA. This CDR3 comprises 15 residues. The V and J ends lost 5 bases and 1 base, in that order; junction bases with no gene match: 9. The CDR3 coding sequence is TGCAGCGTTACACCGAGACAGGGGACGAACACTGAAGCTTTCTTT. This translates into CSVTPRQGTNTEAFF.

This CDR3 reads CASSQDRGAGGYTF. CDR3 bases: TGCGCCAGCAGCCAAGATCGGGGGGCGGGTGGCTACACCTTC. The chain links TRBV4-1 to TRBJ1-2; possible D gene TRBD1, 6 bases. Between the trimmed V and J ends, which lost 0 bases and 7 bases, there was a span of 12 bases. The CDR3 is 14 amino acids. The germline gives CDR1 MGHRA, CDR2 YSYEKL.

The CDR3 spells CASSLGGSPPEAFF. The CDR3 nucleotides are TGTGCCAGCAGCTTAGGGGGCAGTCCCCCTGAAGCTTTCTTT. The V gene is TRBV11-1, the J gene TRBJ1-1; possible D gene TRBD1, 5 bases. Trimming removed 1 base from V and 6 bases from J, with 12 bases in between. CDR1 and CDR2 from the germline V gene are SGHAT and FQDESV (reference sequence). The CDR3 covers 14 residues.

The rearrangement joins TRBV24-1 to TRBJ2-1; TRBD2 matches at 14 bases. Trimming cost V 1 base and J 0 bases; bases outside gene matches: 7. The CDR3 runs to 20 residues. The V gene's germline CDR1 is KGHDR and CDR2 SFDVKD. CDR3 region: CATSDFSGTSGGSSYNEQFF. CDR3 DNA: TGTGCCACCAGTGATTTCTCCGGGACTAGCGGGGGTAGCTCCTACAATGAGCAGTTCTTC.

This chain uses TRBV3-1 (or the pseudogene TRBV3-2) with TRBJ1-1, with D uncertain. Trimming left V 1 base short and J 5 bases short, with 8 bases between. Looked up from germline, CDR1 is LGHDT and CDR2 is YNNKEL (reference sequence). The CDR3 sequence is 13 residues long. For the CDR3, the DNA is TGTGCCAGCAGCCAAGGTAGGAGAACTGAAGCTTTCTTT. Protein product: CASSQGRRTEAFF.

This chain uses TRBV29-1 with TRBJ2-1, with D perhaps TRBD2 (7 bases). V was clipped by 6 bases and J by 2 bases, with 11 bases between them. In germline, CDR1 is SQVTM, CDR2 ANQGSEA. This CDR3 spans 13 amino acids. Here the CDR3 DNA reads TGCAGCGTCCGGGGGGCCGCCTACAATGAGCAGTTCTTC. As protein: CSVRGAAYNEQFF.

V usage is TRBV27 and J usage is TRBJ2-1, with 11 bases identical to TRBD2. Germline V CDR1 and CDR2: MNHEY, SMNVEV (reference sequence). V was clipped by 5 bases and J by 3 bases; unmatched bases: 6. CDR3 size: 16 residues. CDR3 loop: CASSILAGVIYNEQFF. In DNA form, the CDR3 reads TGTGCCAGCAGTATACTAGCGGGAGTAATCTACAATGAGCAGTTCTTC.

The chain is built from TRBV6-6 and TRBJ1-6; D ambiguous. V lost 0 bases, J lost 10 bases, and 13 bases lay in between. The germline gives CDR1 MNHNY, CDR2 SVGAGI (reference sequence). CDR3 size: 15 residues. This chain's CDR3 is CASSYSSVIESPLHF. The CDR3 DNA is TGTGCCAGCAGTTACTCAAGCGTGATTGAGTCACCCCTCCACTTT.